This T cell receptor beta chain is from a study of identical twins' blood T cells. Germline CDR1 MNHEY, CDR2 SVGAGI. V lost 2 bases, J lost 4 bases, and 8 bases lay in between. The CDR3 contains 13 residues. Libraries were made from RNA as TCR cDNA, using a modified protocol. TCRdb re-called the 5' RACE reads with MiXCR, one entry per CDR3 protein. The table has 350,000 to 400,000 distinct CDR3 sequences, about 28% seen once. Sequenced material: PBMCs. The receptor's source is a woman aged 18-55 years in good health. V gene TRBV6-5 combines with J gene TRBJ1-2; D unresolved. The CDR3 DNA is TGTGCCAGCAGTTACGGCGGCCTCTATGGCTACACCTTC. Translating it yields CASSYGGLYGYTF.